These T cell receptor beta chains were read from a single sample in a study of beta chain features in type 1 diabetes. Repertoires were generated with immunoSEQ multiplex PCR, while TCRdb's copy carries only in-frame clones and drops some. The repertoire holds more than 55,000 clones, with 50% to 55% as singletons. Sequencing was performed on Tregs from blood. Receptors originate from a middle-aged woman with type 1 diabetes. CDR3s include the opening cysteine and the closing phenylalanine or tryptophan. Each record gives: clone size, D gene, V gene, J gene, CDR3 DNA, CDR3 protein. D genes are given only for firm matches. Some rows have no size entry. The others give once, few or many, or a class for an expanded clone.

few	-	TRBV2	TRBJ2-7	TGTGCCAGCAGTGCAGGGGCCAGTCTAAGCGAGCAGTACTTC	CASSAGASLSEQYF
few	TRBD1	TRBV6-1	TRBJ1-5	TGTGCCAGCATTCCGGGACAGACGTACAATCAGCCCCAGCATTTT	CASIPGQTYNQPQHF
few	-	TRBV28	TRBJ1-4	TGTGCCAGCAGTTCACAGGGAGTGGCAAATGAAAAACTGTTTTTT	CASSSQGVANEKLFF
-	-	TRBV10-2	TRBJ1-1	TGCGCCAGCAGGGGTTGGGGGGTCACTGAAGCTTTCTTT	CASRGWGVTEAFF
-	-	TRBV7-9	TRBJ1-1	TGTGCCAGCAGCTTAGAACAGGACACTGAAGCTTTCTTT	CASSLEQDTEAFF
few	-	TRBV18	TRBJ1-4	TGTGCCAGCTCACGGGGGCCAAATGAAAAACTGTTTTTT	CASSRGPNEKLFF
few	TRBD1	TRBV29-1	TRBJ2-2	TGCAGCGTTTTTTCCCCCCGGACAGGGGGTACCGGGGAGCTGTTTTTT	CSVFSPRTGGTGELFF
-	-	TRBV2	TRBJ1-1	TGTGCCAGCAGTGAGAGGGCCCCCGGGGGGGGTGAAGCTTTCTTT	CASSERAPGGGEAFF
few	TRBD1	TRBV18	TRBJ1-3	TGTGCCAGCTCGGACAGGGTCGGTTCGGACACCATATATTTT	CASSDRVGSDTIYF
-	-	TRBV5-1	TRBJ1-5	TGCGCCAGCAGCGGAGGCCAGAATCAGCCCCAGCATTTT	CASSGGQNQPQHF
-	-	TRBV2	TRBJ1-5	TGTGCCAGCAGTGGGGGTTCGACAGTTCAGCCCCAGCATTTT	CASSGGSTVQPQHF
-	TRBD2	TRBV18	TRBJ2-2	TGTGCCAGCTCACCACTCCTCGGCGGGGGGACGCAAACCGGGGAGCTGTTTTTT	CASSPLLGGGTQTGELFF
large	-	TRBV5-4	TRBJ2-5	TGTGCCAGCAGCTCTGGACTGTCTCAAGAGACCCAGTACTTC	CASSSGLSQETQYF
-	TRBD1	TRBV5-1	TRBJ2-2	TGCGCCAGCAGGTTGGACAGGTTAGGCGGGGAGCTGTTTTTT	CASRLDRLGGELFF
-	-	TRBV5-1	TRBJ2-1	TGCGCCAGCAGCTTTGTAGGAGGTGAGCAGTTCTTC	CASSFVGGEQFF
-	-	TRBV4-3	TRBJ1-1	TGCGCCAGCAGCCCTTCACAGGGTAGTCCCACTGAAGCTTTCTTT	CASSPSQGSPTEAFF
-	TRBD1	TRBV7-2	TRBJ1-6	TGTGCCAGCAGCCTCGGGACAGTCTATAATTCACCCCTCCACTTT	CASSLGTVYNSPLHF
few	-	TRBV6-5	TRBJ1-2	TGTGCCAGCACCCCGGGATGGGGGGAAGAAAACACCTTC	CASTPGWGEENTF
-	TRBD1	TRBV6-5	TRBJ2-3	TGTGCCAGCAGCACCGGACAGGGCACAGATACGCAGTATTTT	CASSTGQGTDTQYF
-	-	TRBV7-2	TRBJ2-7	TGTGCCAGCAGCTGGGCGGACAGCGCCGAGCAGTACTTC	CASSWADSAEQYF
once	TRBD2	TRBV29-1	TRBJ2-7	TGCAGCGTCGACACTCGGACTAGCGGGAGGGGCGAGCAGTACTTC	CSVDTRTSGRGEQYF
-	TRBD1	TRBV5-1	TRBJ2-2	TGCGCCAGCCACTCGGGGGACAGGTCGATCGGGGAGCTGTTTTTT	CASHSGDRSIGELFF
-	-	TRBV28	TRBJ1-5	TGTGCCAGCAGTCCCGGGGGTTCGGGCAATCAGCCCCAGCATTTT	CASSPGGSGNQPQHF
-	TRBD1	TRBV6-5	TRBJ2-3	TGTGCCAGCAGTCCCCAGGGGGCCGGAGATACGCAGTATTTT	CASSPQGAGDTQYF
few	-	TRBV6-5	TRBJ2-3	TGTGCCAGCAGTTATCAGGGAGGAGCAGATACGCAGTATTTT	CASSYQGGADTQYF
-	-	TRBV7-7	TRBJ2-7	TGTGCCAGCAGCATCGGGGTCGCCTACGAGCAGTACTTC	CASSIGVAYEQYF
few	TRBD1	TRBV23-1	TRBJ2-1	TGCGCCAGCAGTCAATCGAAGAGGGGGCGTCTTGAGCAGTTCTTC	CASSQSKRGRLEQFF
-	TRBD2	TRBV18	TRBJ2-1	TGTGCCAGCTCACCCGGACTAGCGGGAGGGCCCGGGGGCAATGAGCAGTTCTTC	CASSPGLAGGPGGNEQFF
-	-	TRBV28	TRBJ1-1	TGTGCCAGCAGTTTAGTCCCAGGGGTAGGCACTGAAGCTTTCTTT	CASSLVPGVGTEAFF
-	-	TRBV7-2	TRBJ1-3	TGTGCCAGCAGCCCTACGCTCTCTGGAAACACCATATATTTT	CASSPTLSGNTIYF
-	TRBD2	TRBV11-2	TRBJ2-2	TGTGCCAGCAGCTTTGCAGCGGGAGGCACCGGGGAGCTGTTTTTT	CASSFAAGGTGELFF
-	TRBD2	TRBV5-1	TRBJ2-2	TGCGCCAGCAGCCCGTGGACTAGTTCCGGGGAGCTGTTTTTT	CASSPWTSSGELFF
-	TRBD1	TRBV11-3	TRBJ1-1	TGTGCCAGCAGACACGACAGGGCCTTAGGCACTGAAGCTTTCTTT	CASRHDRALGTEAFF
-	-	TRBV5-1	TRBJ1-1	TGCGCCAGCAGCTTGGTGGTCGGGAACACTGAAGCTTTCTTT	CASSLVVGNTEAFF
-	-	TRBV7-2	TRBJ1-5	TGTGCCAGCAGCTTAAAGGGGCTCGGGAGGCAGCCCCAGCATTTT	CASSLKGLGRQPQHF
few	TRBD1	TRBV6-6	TRBJ2-1	TGTGCCAGCAGGATCGGGACAGCATCCAATGAGCAGTTCTTC	CASRIGTASNEQFF
few	TRBD1	TRBV5-4	TRBJ2-1	TGTGCCAGCAGCTTCCGGGGACAGGGTTTAATGGATAAGCAGTTCTTC	CASSFRGQGLMDKQFF
-	TRBD1	TRBV7-3	TRBJ2-3	TGTGCCAGCAGCCCGACAGGGGTGGGCGCAGATACGCAGTATTTT	CASSPTGVGADTQYF
once	-	TRBV10-3	TRBJ2-3	TGTGCCATCGCGAGGGATGGGGATACGCAGTATTTT	CAIARDGDTQYF
few	-	TRBV6-6	TRBJ1-2	TGTGCCAGCCGACGGGAGGAAGAATTAGGCTACACCTTC	CASRREEELGYTF
-	TRBD2	TRBV7-2	TRBJ2-7	TGTGCCAGCAGCACACCGGGACTAGCCTACGAGCAGTACTTC	CASSTPGLAYEQYF
-	TRBD1	TRBV19	TRBJ2-7	TGTGCCAGTAGTTCTAACGCCGGGACAGGGGCCAACGAGCAGTACTTC	CASSSNAGTGANEQYF
once	TRBD2	TRBV7-6	TRBJ2-6	TGTGCCAGCAGCTCCCTAGGGACTACTGGGGCCAACGTCCTGACTTTC	CASSSLGTTGANVLTF
-	TRBD1	TRBV4-1	TRBJ1-5	TGCGCCAGCAGCCGCGGGACAGGGAGGGAGCCCCAGCATTTT	CASSRGTGREPQHF
once	-	TRBV5-1	TRBJ1-3	TGCGCCAGCCACTCCGGGGCTGGAAACACCATATATTTT	CASHSGAGNTIYF
-	TRBD1	TRBV5-1	TRBJ1-1	TGCGCCAGCAGCTCACAGGGGGCGTACACTGAAGCTTTCTTT	CASSSQGAYTEAFF
-	-	TRBV28	TRBJ2-7	TGTGCCAGCACCTTAAGCACAGCCTACGAGCAGTACTTC	CASTLSTAYEQYF
few	-	TRBV7-8	TRBJ2-5	TGTGCCAGCAGACTGCGGGCCGCGGGAGAGACCCAGTACTTC	CASRLRAAGETQYF
-	TRBD2	TRBV6-4	TRBJ2-1	TGTGCCAGCAGCCCTTTAGCGGGGGTCGGCAATGAGCAGTTCTTC	CASSPLAGVGNEQFF
-	-	TRBV6-5	TRBJ2-2	TGTGCCAGCAGCTCTATCAGGGACACCGGGGAGCTGTTTTTT	CASSSIRDTGELFF
few	TRBD1	TRBV2	TRBJ1-2	TGTGCCAGCAGTGCCCGGGACAGGGGCGGCTACACCTTC	CASSARDRGGYTF
few	-	TRBV29-1	TRBJ2-7	TGCAGCGTTGCACCCGGGGGGCACGAGCAGTACTTC	CSVAPGGHEQYF
few	TRBD1	TRBV19	TRBJ1-5	TGTGCCAGCGACAGGGGGCCGGGGCAGCCCCAGCATTTT	CASDRGPGQPQHF